This T cell receptor (beta chain) was retrieved from a study of CD8+ T cells in alopecia areata. The V gene's germline CDR1 is GTSNPN and CDR2 SVGIG (reference sequence). The length of the CDR3 is 20 residues. Comment on this clone: Relative to the germline gene, one junction end is altered; a read error may explain this.

Extracted from the samples, RNA was reverse transcribed into cDNA to serve as the sequencing template. Profiling relied on immunoSEQ multiplex PCR, and the TCRdb table lists in-frame clones only, not all of them. The sample has about 290,000 clones, more than 45% seen once. The treatment here: oral pan-JAK inhibitor, 5-10 mg twice daily. This TCR came from a human donor with alopecia areata. The chain links TRBV30 to TRBJ2-3; maybe TRBD1 (6 bases). The specimen comprised CD4+ T cells sorted from blood, sampled at week 24, from a patient treated with tofacitinib. The CDR3, as DNA: TGCGCCTGGAGTGTACGCGGTCGAAGGGGGATAACGGGGAGCACAGATACGCAGTATTTT. It codes for CAWSVRGRRGITGSTDTQYF. The full variable domain, completed using reference TRBV30 and TRBJ2-3, is SQTIHQWPATLVQPVGSPLSLECTVEGTSNPNLYWYRQAAGRGLQLLFYSVGIGQISSEVPQNLSASRPQDRQFILSSKKLLLSDSGFYLCAWSVRGRRGITGSTDTQYFGPGTRLTVL.